This entry is about one T cell receptor beta chain. Its antigen is unidentified. Clones were sequenced by immunoSEQ multiplex PCR, and TCRdb holds only the in-frame ones, with some missing. There are 62,000 or so clones in the sample; over 90% occur only once, and roughly 1.6% lies in the top ten. The sample belongs to a study of graft-versus-host responses after intestinal transplantation. Overall study: Recipients had transplants, and these were multivisceral, liver-intestinal, or isolated intestinal. Each recipient received anti-thymocyte globulin induction, then tacrolimus and steroids for about three years. Findings and caveats of the study: Recipient marrow held GvH clones, some first seen in ileum or blood. Graft-versus-host to host-versus-graft clonal ratios in allografts were high in patients with graft-donor T cell macrochimerism.

J was trimmed by 1 base and V by 5 bases; bases with no gene match: 5. CDR3 length: 15 residues. CDR1 and CDR2 (germline): LNHDA, SQIVND (reference sequence). The genes are TRBV19 and TRBJ2-3; 8 nucleotides agree with TRBD1. The TCR sequence derives from a human donor who was the organ donor for an intestinal transplant. The sequencing used unstimulated CD8+ T cells sorted from spleen or lymph node cells, collected before transplant. CDR3 DNA sequence: TGTGCCAGTAGTCGCCAGACAGGGGGCACAGATACGCAGTATTTT. This codes for CASSRQTGGTDTQYF.